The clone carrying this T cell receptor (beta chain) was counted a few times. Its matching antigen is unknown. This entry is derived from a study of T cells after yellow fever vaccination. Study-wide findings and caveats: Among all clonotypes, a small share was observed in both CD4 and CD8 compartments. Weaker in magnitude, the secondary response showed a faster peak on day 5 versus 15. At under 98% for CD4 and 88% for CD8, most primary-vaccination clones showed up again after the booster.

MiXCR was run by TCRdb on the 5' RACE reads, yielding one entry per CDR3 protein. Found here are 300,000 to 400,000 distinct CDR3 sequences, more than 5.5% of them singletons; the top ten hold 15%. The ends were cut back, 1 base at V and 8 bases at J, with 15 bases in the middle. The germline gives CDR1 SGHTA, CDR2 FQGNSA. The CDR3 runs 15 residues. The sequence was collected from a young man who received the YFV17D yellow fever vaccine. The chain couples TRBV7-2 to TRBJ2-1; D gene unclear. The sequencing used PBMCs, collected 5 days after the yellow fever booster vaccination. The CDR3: CASSLGTSINYEQFF. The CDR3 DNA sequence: TGTGCCAGCAGCTTAGGGACGAGTATAAACTATGAGCAGTTCTTC.